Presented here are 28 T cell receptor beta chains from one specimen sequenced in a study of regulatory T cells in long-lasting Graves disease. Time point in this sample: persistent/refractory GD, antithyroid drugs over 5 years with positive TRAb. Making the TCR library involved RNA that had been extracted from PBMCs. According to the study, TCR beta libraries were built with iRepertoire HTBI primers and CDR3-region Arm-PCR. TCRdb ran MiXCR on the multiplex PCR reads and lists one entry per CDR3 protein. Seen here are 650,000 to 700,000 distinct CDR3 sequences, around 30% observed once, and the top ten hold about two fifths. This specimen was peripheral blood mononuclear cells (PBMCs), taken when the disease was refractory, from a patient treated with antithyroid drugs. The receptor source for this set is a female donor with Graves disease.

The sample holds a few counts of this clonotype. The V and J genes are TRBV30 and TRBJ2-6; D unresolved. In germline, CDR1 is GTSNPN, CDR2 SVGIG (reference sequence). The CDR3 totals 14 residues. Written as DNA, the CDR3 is TGTGCAACGAGTAGCCTCTCTGGGGCCAACGTCCTGACTTTC. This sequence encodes CATSSLSGANVLTF.

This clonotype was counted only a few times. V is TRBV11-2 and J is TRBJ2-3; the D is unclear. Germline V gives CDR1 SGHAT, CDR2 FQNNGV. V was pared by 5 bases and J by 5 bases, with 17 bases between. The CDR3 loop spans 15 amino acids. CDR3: CASSPTMVEGDTQYF. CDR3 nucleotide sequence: TGTGCCAGCAGCCCTACCATGGTGGAAGGAGATACGCAGTATTTT.

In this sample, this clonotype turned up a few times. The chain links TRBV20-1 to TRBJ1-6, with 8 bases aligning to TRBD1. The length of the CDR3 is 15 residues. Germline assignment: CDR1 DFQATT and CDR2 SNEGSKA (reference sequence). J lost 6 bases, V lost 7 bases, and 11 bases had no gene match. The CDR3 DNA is TGCAGTGTTACGAGACAGGGGAAGTCTAATTCACCCCTCCACTTT. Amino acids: CSVTRQGKSNSPLHF.

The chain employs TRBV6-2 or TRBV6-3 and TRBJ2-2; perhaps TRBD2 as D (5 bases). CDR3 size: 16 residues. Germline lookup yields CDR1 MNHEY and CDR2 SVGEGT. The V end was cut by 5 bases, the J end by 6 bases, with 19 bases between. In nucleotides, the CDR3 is TGTGCCAGCAGTAACGGCAAGGTCGGGATCGCCGGGGAGCTGTTTTTT. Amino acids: CASSNGKVGIAGELFF.

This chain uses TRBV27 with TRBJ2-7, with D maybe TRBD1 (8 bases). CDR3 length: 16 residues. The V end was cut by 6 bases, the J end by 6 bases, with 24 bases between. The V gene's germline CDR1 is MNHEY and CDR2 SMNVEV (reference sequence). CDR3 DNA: TGTGCCAGCAGAGCAATTTCTGACAGGGGAGGGTGCGAGCAGTACTTC. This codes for CASRAISDRGGCEQYF.

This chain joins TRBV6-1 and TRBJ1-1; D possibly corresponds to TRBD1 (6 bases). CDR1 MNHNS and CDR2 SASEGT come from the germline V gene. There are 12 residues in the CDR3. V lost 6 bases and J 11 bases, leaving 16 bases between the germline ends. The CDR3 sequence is CASSHHTGNAFF. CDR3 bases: TGTGCCAGCAGCCACCACACAGGGAACGCTTTCTTT.

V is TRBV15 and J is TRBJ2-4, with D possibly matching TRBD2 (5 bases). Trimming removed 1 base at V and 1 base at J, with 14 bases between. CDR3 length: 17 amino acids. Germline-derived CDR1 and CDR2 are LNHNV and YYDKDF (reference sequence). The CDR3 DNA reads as TGTGCCACCAGCAGAGGCGAGGGCGTAGTGGCCAAAAACATTCAGTACTTC. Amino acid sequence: CATSRGEGVVAKNIQYF.

The CDR3: CASSIGTGSGNTIYF. For the CDR3, the DNA is TGTGCCAGCAGTATCGGGACAGGCTCTGGAAACACCATATATTTT. V usage is TRBV28 and J usage is TRBJ1-3, with 8 bases lining up with TRBD1. This CDR3 is built from 15 residues. V shed 5 bases and J 0 bases; nucleotides not matched to a gene: 3. The germline CDR1 and CDR2 sequences are MDHEN and SYDVKM.

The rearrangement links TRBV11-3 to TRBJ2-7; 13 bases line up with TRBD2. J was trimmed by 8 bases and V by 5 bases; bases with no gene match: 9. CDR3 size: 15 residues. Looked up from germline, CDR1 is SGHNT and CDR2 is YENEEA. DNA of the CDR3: TGTGCCAGCAGCCTAGGACTAGCGGGGGACTCCAAGCAGTACTTC. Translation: CASSLGLAGDSKQYF.

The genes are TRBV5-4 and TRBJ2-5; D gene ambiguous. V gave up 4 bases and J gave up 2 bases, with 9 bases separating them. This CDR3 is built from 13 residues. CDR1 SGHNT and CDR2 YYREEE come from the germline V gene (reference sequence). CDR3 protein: CASSQDPQETQYF. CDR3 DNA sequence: TGTGCCAGCAGCCAGGACCCACAAGAGACCCAGTACTTC. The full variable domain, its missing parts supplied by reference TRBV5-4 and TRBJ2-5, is ETGVTQSPTHLIKTRGQQVTLRCSSQSGHNTVSWYQQALGQGPQFIFQYYREEENGRGNFPPRFSGLQFPNYSSELNVNALELDDSALYLCASSQDPQETQYFGPGTRLLVL.

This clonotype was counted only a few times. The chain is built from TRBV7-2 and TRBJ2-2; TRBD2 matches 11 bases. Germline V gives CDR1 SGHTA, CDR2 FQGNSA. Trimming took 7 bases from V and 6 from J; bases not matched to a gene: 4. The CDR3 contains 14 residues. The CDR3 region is CASILAGDAGELFF. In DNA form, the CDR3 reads TGTGCCAGCATACTAGCGGGAGATGCCGGGGAGCTGTTTTTT.

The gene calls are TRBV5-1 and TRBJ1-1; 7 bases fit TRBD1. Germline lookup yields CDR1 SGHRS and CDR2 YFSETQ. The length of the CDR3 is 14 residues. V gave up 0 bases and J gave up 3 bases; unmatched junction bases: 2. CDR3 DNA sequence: TGCGCCAGCAGCTTGGAAGGGACAGACACTGAAGCTTTCTTT. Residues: CASSLEGTDTEAFF.

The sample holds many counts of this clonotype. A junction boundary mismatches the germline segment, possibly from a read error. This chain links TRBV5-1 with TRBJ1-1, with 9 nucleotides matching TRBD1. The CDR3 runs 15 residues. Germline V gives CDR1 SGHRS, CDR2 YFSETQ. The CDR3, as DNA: TGTGCCAGCAGTTTGACAGGGGGAAGGAACACTGAAGCTTTCTTT. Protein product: CASSLTGGRNTEAFF.

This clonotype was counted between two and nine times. CDR3 residues: CASSYGENYGYTF. The CDR3 DNA follows: TGTGCCAGCTCTTACGGGGAGAACTATGGCTACACCTTC. The gene calls are TRBV6-1 and TRBJ1-2; no clear D. The CDR3 covers 13 residues. Trimming removed 8 bases at V and 2 bases at J, with 12 bases between. From germline, CDR1 is MNHNS and CDR2 SASEGT.

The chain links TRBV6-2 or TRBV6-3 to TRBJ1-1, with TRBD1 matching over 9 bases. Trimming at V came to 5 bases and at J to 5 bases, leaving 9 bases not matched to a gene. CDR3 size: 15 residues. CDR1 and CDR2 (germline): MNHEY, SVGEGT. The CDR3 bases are TGTGCCAGCAGTCGGACAGGGGCGCAGGGGACTGAAGCTTTCTTT. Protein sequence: CASSRTGAQGTEAFF.

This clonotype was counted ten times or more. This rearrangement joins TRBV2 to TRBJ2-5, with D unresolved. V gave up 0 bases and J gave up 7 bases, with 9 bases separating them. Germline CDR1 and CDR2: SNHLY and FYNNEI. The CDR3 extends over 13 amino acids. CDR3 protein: CASSEARMGTQYF. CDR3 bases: TGTGCCAGCAGTGAAGCTAGGATGGGGACCCAGTACTTC.

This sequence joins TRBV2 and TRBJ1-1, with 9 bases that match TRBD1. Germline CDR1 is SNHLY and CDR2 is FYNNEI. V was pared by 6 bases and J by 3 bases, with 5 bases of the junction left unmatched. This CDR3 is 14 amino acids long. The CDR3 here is CASSAGTGYTEAFF. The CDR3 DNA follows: TGTGCCAGCAGCGCCGGGACAGGGTACACTGAAGCTTTCTTT.

CDR3 nucleotide sequence: TGTGCCACCAGCACCCAGGTAGGGGGCAACTATGGCTACACCTTC. Amino acid sequence: CATSTQVGGNYGYTF. The chain has TRBV15 and TRBJ1-2; 7 bases fit TRBD1. V was clipped by 4 bases and J by 2 bases; unmatched bases: 7. The CDR3 contains 15 residues. Germline CDR1 reads LNHNV; CDR2 reads YYDKDF (reference sequence).

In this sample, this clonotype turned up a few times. The CDR3 bases are TGCAGCGGGTGGGCCTCGGGTGGAAACATTCAGTACTTC. Translation gives CSGWASGGNIQYF. The rearrangement uses TRBV29-1 and TRBJ2-4; no definite D call. The CDR3 has 13 residues. V lost 7 bases to trimming and J lost 6 bases, with 16 bases between them. Looked up from germline, CDR1 is SQVTM and CDR2 is ANQGSEA.

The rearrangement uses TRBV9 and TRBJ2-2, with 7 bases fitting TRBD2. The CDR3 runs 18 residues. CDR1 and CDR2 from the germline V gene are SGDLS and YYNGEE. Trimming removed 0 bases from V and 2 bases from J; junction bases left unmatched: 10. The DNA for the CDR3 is TGTGCCAGCAGCGTAGGATTAGGGCGGGAGAAAAACACCGGGGAGCTGTTTTTT. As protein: CASSVGLGREKNTGELFF.

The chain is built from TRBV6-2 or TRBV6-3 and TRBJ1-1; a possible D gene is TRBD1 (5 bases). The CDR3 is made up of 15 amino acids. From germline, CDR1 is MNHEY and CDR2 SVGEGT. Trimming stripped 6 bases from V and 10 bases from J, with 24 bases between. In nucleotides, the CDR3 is TGTGCCAGCAGCGCCCGACAGTGGAACCTCCCACGAGCTTTCTTT. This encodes CASSARQWNLPRAFF.

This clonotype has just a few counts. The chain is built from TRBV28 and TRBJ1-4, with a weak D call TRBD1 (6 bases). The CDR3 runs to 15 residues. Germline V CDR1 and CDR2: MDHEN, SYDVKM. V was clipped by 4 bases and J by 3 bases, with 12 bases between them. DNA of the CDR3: TGTGCCAGCAGTTACTCGGGACATCCTAATGAAAAACTGTTTTTT. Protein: CASSYSGHPNEKLFF.

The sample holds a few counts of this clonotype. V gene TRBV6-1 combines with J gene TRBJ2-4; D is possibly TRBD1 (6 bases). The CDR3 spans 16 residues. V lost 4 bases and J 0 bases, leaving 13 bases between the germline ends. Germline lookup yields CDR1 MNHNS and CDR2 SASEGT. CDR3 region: CASSVDSFVAKNIQYF. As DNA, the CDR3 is TGTGCCAGCAGTGTGGACAGCTTCGTAGCCAAAAACATTCAGTACTTC.

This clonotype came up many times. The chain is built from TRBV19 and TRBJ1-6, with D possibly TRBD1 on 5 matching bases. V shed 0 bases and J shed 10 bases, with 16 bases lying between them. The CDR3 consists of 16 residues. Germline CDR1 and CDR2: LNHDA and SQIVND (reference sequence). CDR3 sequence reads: CASSIDHDSSASPLHF. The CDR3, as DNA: TGTGCCAGTAGTATAGATCACGACAGTTCTGCCTCACCCCTCCACTTT.

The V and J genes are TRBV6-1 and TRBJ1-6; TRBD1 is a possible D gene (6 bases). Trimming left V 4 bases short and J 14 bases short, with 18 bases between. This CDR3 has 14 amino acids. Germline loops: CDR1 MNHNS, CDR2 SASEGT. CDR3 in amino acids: CASSVGHSLNTLHF. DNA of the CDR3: TGTGCCAGCAGTGTGGGACACTCGTTGAACACCCTCCACTTT.

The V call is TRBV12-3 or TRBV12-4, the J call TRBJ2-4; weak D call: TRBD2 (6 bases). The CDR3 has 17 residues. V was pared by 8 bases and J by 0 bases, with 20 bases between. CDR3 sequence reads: CASGGSGVGGAKNIQYF. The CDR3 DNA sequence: TGTGCCAGCGGAGGGAGTGGGGTCGGTGGAGCCAAAAACATTCAGTACTTC.

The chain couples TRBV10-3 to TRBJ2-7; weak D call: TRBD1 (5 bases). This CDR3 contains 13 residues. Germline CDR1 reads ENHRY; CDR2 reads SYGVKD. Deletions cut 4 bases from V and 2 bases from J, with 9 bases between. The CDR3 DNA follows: TGTGCCATCAGTGCCAGGGCCCCCTACGAGCAGTACTTC. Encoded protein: CAISARAPYEQYF.

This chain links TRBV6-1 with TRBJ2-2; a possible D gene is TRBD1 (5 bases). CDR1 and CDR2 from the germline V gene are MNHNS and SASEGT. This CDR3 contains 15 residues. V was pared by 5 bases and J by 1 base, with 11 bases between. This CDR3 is CASSRPQGNTGELFF. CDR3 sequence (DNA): TGTGCCAGCAGTCGGCCCCAGGGGAACACCGGGGAGCTGTTTTTT.